In its sample, the clone carrying this T cell receptor (beta chain) was seen many times. Its antigen is still unknown. The germline V and J ends were trimmed by 2 bases and 8 bases, with 18 bases remaining between them. Per the germline V gene, CDR1 is MNHNY and CDR2 is SVGAGI (reference sequence). CDR3 size: 15 residues. The sample is drawn from a study of metastatic and nonmetastatic thyroid tumors. How the authors handled the data: In papillary thyroid cancer, a distant-metastasis classifier was built using CDR3 differences across clinicopathological groups. TCRdb redid the clone calls on the PCR reads using MiXCR. The V and J calls and clone size come from TCRdb's table, not from the authors' own analysis. This table holds approximately 69,000 clones, approximately 15% found once. All patients were treatment-naive before thyroid surgery. General study results and limits: Compared with benign nodules, malignant thyroid tumors were reported to have significantly higher TCR beta diversity in both blood and tumor.

The chain joins TRBV6-6 to TRBJ1-2; tentatively, D is TRBD1 (5 bases). The sample consisted of blood. This clonotype was obtained from a male donor with papillary thyroid cancer or a benign thyroid nodule (not recorded which). Some clones in this sample may be carry-over from other donors' samples. CDR3 protein: CASSYVIGETWGYTF. For the CDR3, the DNA is TGTGCCAGCAGTTACGTTATAGGGGAAACTTGGGGCTACACCTTC.